This entry is about one T cell receptor (beta chain). Its specificity is not known. CDR1 and CDR2 (germline): MNHEY, SVGAGI. The CDR3 totals 13 residues. The trim removed 10 bases at V and 8 bases at J, leaving 7 bases unmatched. The data were taken from a study of T cell responses to AZD1222 COVID-19 vaccine. Findings of the study overall: Baseline seropositivity characterized only a handful of AZD1222 recipients.

Clones were read by immunoSEQ multiplex PCR, and TCRdb kept only the in-frame ones, dropping some. The sample lists 80,000 to 100,000 clones, around nine tenths occurring once. The sequence derives from an adult in good health. Specimen: peripheral blood, collected on day 0 of AZD1222 vaccination. The chain employs TRBV6-5 and TRBJ1-4; 10 positions match TRBD1. Written as DNA, the CDR3 is TGTGCCACCCAGACAGGGGGCCGGGAAAAACTGTTTTTT. Translation: CATQTGGREKLFF.